One sample yielded the 23 T cell receptor beta chains listed below, sequenced in a study of CD8+ T cells in alopecia areata. After isolation, RNA underwent reverse transcription to generate cDNA as the sequencing template. Sequencing used immunoSEQ multiplex PCR; TCRdb keeps in-frame clones, though not all of them. The sample records about 34,000 clones, 65% to 80% being singletons. Source material: NKG2D-low CD8+ T cells sorted from blood. These TCRs come from a human donor with alopecia areata.

V is TRBV7-8 and J is TRBJ2-2, with D possibly being TRBD1 (5 bases). The CDR3 length is 14 residues. Trimming removed 2 bases from V and 4 bases from J, with 8 bases in between. Germline V gives CDR1 SGHVS, CDR2 FQNEAQ. This CDR3 is CASSLRQGTGELFF. DNA of the CDR3: TGTGCCAGCAGCTTAAGGCAGGGCACCGGGGAGCTGTTTTTT.

The chain recombines TRBV6-5 with TRBJ2-7, with unresolved D. Germline V CDR1 and CDR2: MNHEY, SVGAGI. This CDR3 has 13 residues. V lost 8 bases to trimming and J lost 3 bases, with 14 bases between them. This CDR3 reads CASRDGPYYEQYF. For the CDR3, the DNA is TGTGCCAGCCGCGACGGACCCTACTACGAGCAGTACTTC.

The chain is built from TRBV10-3 and TRBJ2-4, with D unresolved. This CDR3 has 13 amino acids. Trimming removed 11 bases from V and 2 bases from J, with 13 bases in between. Germline lookup yields CDR1 ENHRY and CDR2 SYGVKD. The CDR3 nucleotides are TGTGCCCGACCCAGGCTACCCAAAAACATTCAGTACTTC. Translated: CARPRLPKNIQYF.

CDR3 region: CASSSLTYEQYF. The DNA for the CDR3 is TGTGCCAGCAGTTCCCTGACCTACGAGCAGTACTTC. The chain is built from TRBV27 and TRBJ2-7; D is ambiguous. Germline-derived CDR1 and CDR2 are MNHEY and SMNVEV (reference sequence). Trimming took 4 bases from V and 2 from J, leaving 6 bases between them. The CDR3 length is 12 residues.

The V gene is TRBV14, the J gene TRBJ2-3; 9 bases map to TRBD2. This CDR3 has 21 residues. J gave up 0 bases and V 1 base, and 17 bases lay outside the gene matches. CDR1 is SGHDN and CDR2 is FVKESK in the germline V gene. For the CDR3, the DNA is TGTGCCAGCAGCCAAGGCACGGTCCGGGTAGCGGGAGCTACTAGCACAGATACGCAGTATTTT. Translated, it gives CASSQGTVRVAGATSTDTQYF.

The chain couples TRBV29-1 to TRBJ2-3; no reliable D call. The germline V and J ends were trimmed by 3 bases and 2 bases, with 6 bases remaining between them. Germline V CDR1 and CDR2: SQVTM, ANQGSEA. There are 12 residues in the CDR3. The DNA of the CDR3 is TGCAGCGTTGATTTAGACACAGATACGCAGTATTTT. Protein sequence: CSVDLDTDTQYF.

V gene TRBV30 combines with J gene TRBJ2-5; D is unresolved. From germline, CDR1 is GTSNPN and CDR2 SVGIG (reference sequence). This CDR3 has 12 residues. V was pared by 4 bases and J by 4 bases, with 10 bases between. In DNA, the CDR3 is TGTGCCTGGACACAGAGAGGAGAGACCCAGTACTTC. This gives the protein CAWTQRGETQYF.

This rearrangement joins TRBV12-5 to TRBJ2-2, with 7 bases aligning to TRBD1. Germline V lookup: CDR1 LGHNT, CDR2 FRNRAP. The CDR3 loop spans 17 amino acids. V lost 6 bases to trimming and J lost 2 bases; unmatched junction nucleotides: 12. The CDR3 DNA reads as TGTGCTAGTGGCCAGGGGACAGTCTTTCCTAACACCGGGGAGCTGTTTTTT. The encoded protein is CASGQGTVFPNTGELFF.

This clone was seen just once. The chain carries TRBV7-9 and TRBJ2-3; D remains ambiguous. Trimming cost V 5 bases and J 4 bases, with 22 bases left between them. Germline CDR1 and CDR2: SEHNR and FQNEAQ (reference sequence). The CDR3 extends over 17 amino acids. The DNA for the CDR3 is TGTGCCAGCAGCGGCGTCATAGTCGAACATGGCGCAGATACGCAGTATTTT. Translating it yields CASSGVIVEHGADTQYF. Using reference TRBV7-9 and TRBJ2-3 for the parts outside the CDR3, the full variable domain is DTGVSQNPRHKITKRGQNVTFRCDPISEHNRLYWYRQTLGQGPEFLTYFQNEAQLEKSRLLSDRFSAERPKGSFSTLEIQRTEQGDSAMYLCASSGVIVEHGADTQYFGPGTRLTVL.

The chain combines TRBV13 with TRBJ2-3; 14 bases map to TRBD2. V lost 5 bases, J lost 6 bases, and 13 bases stayed unmatched. This CDR3 is built from 18 residues. Looked up from germline, CDR1 is PRHDT and CDR2 is FYEKMQ (reference sequence). The CDR3 nucleotides read TGTGCCAGCAGCACGGGACTAGCGGGAGTAGGTTCGGCTGATACGCAGTATTTT. It specifies CASSTGLAGVGSADTQYF.

V is TRBV18 and J is TRBJ1-1; the D gene is possibly TRBD1 (6 bases). The CDR3 sequence is 15 residues long. Trimming pared 5 bases from V and 2 bases from J, leaving 15 bases between. The germline V gene has CDR1 KGHSH and CDR2 LQKENI. The DNA of the CDR3 is TGTGCCAGCTCAGACAGGAGCAACCTAAACACTGAAGCTTTCTTT. Its protein is CASSDRSNLNTEAFF.

The CDR3 spells CASIGETVNTEAFF. Here the CDR3 DNA reads TGCGCCAGCATCGGGGAAACGGTGAACACTGAAGCTTTCTTT. The chain carries TRBV23-1 and TRBJ1-1; D gene unclear. TRBV23-1 has ORF status, its function being uncertain. The germline V and J ends were trimmed by 7 bases and 0 bases, with 12 bases remaining between them. The CDR3 is 14 residues long.

The chain uses TRBV7-9 and TRBJ2-7; TRBD2 might be the D (6 bases). The CDR3 has 15 residues. V was trimmed by 5 bases and J by 2 bases, leaving 16 bases between them. Germline CDR1 SEHNR, CDR2 FQNEAQ (reference sequence). Written as DNA, the CDR3 is TGTGCCAGCAGCCTGGGCGAAGCGGGCACCTACGAGCAGTACTTC. Amino acids: CASSLGEAGTYEQYF.

The rearrangement links TRBV29-1 to TRBJ2-1; D remains unclear. V was clipped by 0 bases and J by 7 bases, with 7 bases between them. The CDR3 spans 12 residues. The germline gives CDR1 SQVTM, CDR2 ANQGSEA. CDR3 DNA: TGCAGCGTTGAAGAGGACCTTAATGAGCAGTTCTTC. Its protein product is CSVEEDLNEQFF.

The V call is TRBV5-4, the J call TRBJ2-1, with 7 bases lining up with TRBD1. Germline V lookup: CDR1 SGHNT, CDR2 YYREEE (reference sequence). This CDR3 is built from 16 residues. With 0 bases clipped from V and 4 bases from J, the junction kept 7 bases outside the gene matches. CDR3 sequence: CASSLAATGSYNEQFF. The CDR3, as DNA: TGTGCCAGCAGCTTGGCGGCGACAGGGTCGTACAATGAGCAGTTCTTC.

This chain links TRBV5-6 with TRBJ1-5; TRBD1 might be the D (6 bases). Germline CDR1 is SGHDT and CDR2 is YYEEEE. The CDR3 has 16 amino acids. The V gene lost 4 bases and the J gene lost 0 bases, with 14 bases spanning the gap. CDR3 sequence reads: CASSPGAGYSNQPQHF. The DNA of the CDR3 is TGTGCCAGCAGCCCAGGGGCTGGTTATAGCAATCAGCCCCAGCATTTT.

The chain carries TRBV27 and TRBJ2-7, with D maybe TRBD1 (5 bases). CDR1 is MNHEY, CDR2 SMNVEV, per germline (reference sequence). The CDR3 is made up of 14 amino acids. V shed 4 bases and J shed 2 bases, with 12 bases lying between them. The CDR3 bases are TGTGCCAGCAGTTATATTACAGGAGCCTACGAGCAGTACTTC. Encoded protein: CASSYITGAYEQYF.

This chain connects TRBV7-6 to TRBJ2-2; no reliable D call. V lost 1 base, J lost 4 bases, and 10 bases lay in between. The V gene's germline CDR1 is SGHVS and CDR2 FNYEAQ. This CDR3 has 15 residues. CDR3 loop: CASSLGVWATGELFF. CDR3 sequence (DNA): TGTGCCAGCAGCTTAGGGGTTTGGGCCACCGGGGAGCTGTTTTTT. The full variable domain, completed using reference TRBV7-6 and TRBJ2-2, is GAGVSQSPRYKVTKRGQDVALRCDPISGHVSLYWYRQALGQGPEFLTYFNYEAQQDKSGLPNDRFSAERPEGSISTLTIQRTEQRDSAMYRCASSLGVWATGELFFGEGSRLTVL.

This clone was recorded once. The CDR3 here is CSVEGVEGEGTDTQYF. The CDR3 DNA reads TGCAGCGTTGAAGGTGTTGAGGGGGAAGGCACAGATACGCAGTATTTT. The chain uses TRBV29-1 and TRBJ2-3; D perhaps matches TRBD1 (6 bases). Germline values: CDR1 SQVTM, CDR2 ANQGSEA. V lost 1 base and J lost 1, with 15 bases in between. The CDR3 extends over 16 amino acids.

This clone was observed once. This chain uses TRBV27 with TRBJ1-2, with a possible D match to TRBD1 (5 bases). Germline CDR1 MNHEY, CDR2 SMNVEV (reference sequence). V gave up 5 bases and J gave up 1 base, with 17 bases separating them. The CDR3 runs 16 residues. CDR3 sequence (DNA): TGTGCCAGCAGTCTTTCCGGGCAGGGCGGTAACTATGGCTACACCTTC. Encoded protein: CASSLSGQGGNYGYTF.

This clone has a single count. This chain joins TRBV4-1 and TRBJ2-5, with 7 bases identical to TRBD1. CDR1 and CDR2 from the germline V gene are MGHRA and YSYEKL. The CDR3 extends over 15 amino acids. J gave up 4 bases and V 2 bases, and 7 bases lay outside the gene matches. The CDR3 sequence: CASSQPGQSSETQYF. The CDR3 nucleotides are TGCGCCAGCAGCCAACCGGGACAGTCGTCAGAGACCCAGTACTTC.

This clone was seen only a few times. The chain uses TRBV6-1 and TRBJ2-1; 9 nucleotides align to TRBD2. The CDR3 extends over 14 amino acids. V was pared by 3 bases and J by 7 bases, with 4 bases of the junction left unmatched. CDR1 is MNHNS, CDR2 SASEGT, per germline. In nucleotides, the CDR3 is TGTGCCAGCAGTGACTCGAGCGGGGGGAATGAGCAGTTCTTC. This gives the protein CASSDSSGGNEQFF.

In this sample, this clone turned up once. The chain has TRBV7-8 and TRBJ1-5; no clear D. The germline V gene has CDR1 SGHVS and CDR2 FQNEAQ. This CDR3 region has 15 residues. V lost 1 base, J lost 1 base, and 8 bases lay in between. CDR3 sequence reads: CASSLGPGSNQPQHF. The CDR3 DNA reads TGTGCCAGCAGCTTAGGGCCGGGCAGCAATCAGCCCCAGCATTTT.